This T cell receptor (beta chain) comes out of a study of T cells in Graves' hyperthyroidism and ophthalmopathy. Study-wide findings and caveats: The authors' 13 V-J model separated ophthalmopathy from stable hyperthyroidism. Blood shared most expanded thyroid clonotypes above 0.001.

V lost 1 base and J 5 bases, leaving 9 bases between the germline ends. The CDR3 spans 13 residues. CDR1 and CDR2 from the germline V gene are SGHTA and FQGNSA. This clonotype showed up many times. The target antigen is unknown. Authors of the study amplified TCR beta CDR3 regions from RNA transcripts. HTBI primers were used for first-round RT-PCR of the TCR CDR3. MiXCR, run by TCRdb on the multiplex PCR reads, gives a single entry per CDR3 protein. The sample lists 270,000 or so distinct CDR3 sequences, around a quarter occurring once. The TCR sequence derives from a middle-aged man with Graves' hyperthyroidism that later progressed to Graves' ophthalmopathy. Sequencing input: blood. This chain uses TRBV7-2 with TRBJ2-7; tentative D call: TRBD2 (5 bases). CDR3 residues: CASSLGFGDEQYF. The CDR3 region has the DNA TGTGCCAGCAGCTTAGGATTCGGGGACGAGCAGTACTTC.